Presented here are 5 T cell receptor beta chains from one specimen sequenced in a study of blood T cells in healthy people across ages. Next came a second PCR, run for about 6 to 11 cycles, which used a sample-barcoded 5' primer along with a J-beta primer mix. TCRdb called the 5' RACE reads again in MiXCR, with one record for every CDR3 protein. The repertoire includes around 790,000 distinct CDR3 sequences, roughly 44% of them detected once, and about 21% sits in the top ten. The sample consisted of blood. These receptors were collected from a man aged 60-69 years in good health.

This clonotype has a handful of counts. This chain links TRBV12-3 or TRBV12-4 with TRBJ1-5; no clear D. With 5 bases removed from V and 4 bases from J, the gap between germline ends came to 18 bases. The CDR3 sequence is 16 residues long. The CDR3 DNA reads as TGTGCCAGCAGTCCCGAAGGTCGAGGGATGAATCAGCCCCAGCATTTT. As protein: CASSPEGRGMNQPQHF.

This CDR3 is CATSRDSFSRETQYF. The CDR3, as DNA: TGTGCCACCAGCAGAGATTCGTTTTCTCGAGAGACCCAGTACTTC. V is TRBV15 and J is TRBJ2-7; D not resolved. The J call may be incorrect, as the DNA end agrees better with TRBJ2-5. Germline V gene sequence: CDR1 LNHNV, CDR2 YYDKDF (reference sequence). The CDR3 spans 15 residues.

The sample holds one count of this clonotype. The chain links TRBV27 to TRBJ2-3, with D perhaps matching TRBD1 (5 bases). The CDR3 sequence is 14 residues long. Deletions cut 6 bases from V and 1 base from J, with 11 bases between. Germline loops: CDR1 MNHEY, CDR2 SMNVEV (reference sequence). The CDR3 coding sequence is TGTGCCAGCAGGACAGCTCAGGGCACAGATACGCAGTATTTT. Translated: CASRTAQGTDTQYF.

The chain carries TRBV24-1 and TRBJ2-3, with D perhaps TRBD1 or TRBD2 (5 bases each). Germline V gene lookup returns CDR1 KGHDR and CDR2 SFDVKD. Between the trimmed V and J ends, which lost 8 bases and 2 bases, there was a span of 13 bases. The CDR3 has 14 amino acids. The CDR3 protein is CATTPGGHTDTQYF. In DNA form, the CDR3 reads TGTGCCACCACACCCGGAGGACACACAGATACGCAGTATTTT.

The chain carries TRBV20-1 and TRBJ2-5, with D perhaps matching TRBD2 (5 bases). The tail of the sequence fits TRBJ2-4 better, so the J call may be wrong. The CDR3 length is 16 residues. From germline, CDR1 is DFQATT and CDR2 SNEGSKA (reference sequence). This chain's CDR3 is CSAQRRGVGAKNIQYF. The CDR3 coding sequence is TGCAGTGCCCAACGACGGGGAGTAGGAGCCAAAAACATTCAGTACTTC.